Described below is a single T cell receptor beta chain sequence and its context. Both 60 Vbeta primers and 13 Jbeta primers went into the PCR. TCRdb keeps only in-frame clones here, not all; method: immunoSEQ multiplex PCR. The sample lists approximately 150,000 clones, around 75% seen once, with about 3% in the top ten. Germline V CDR1 and CDR2: SGHTS, YDEGEE. This CDR3 spans 17 amino acids. V dropped 0 bases and J dropped 4; count of bases not matched to a gene: 5. This entry belongs to a study of cytomegalovirus exposure and HLA in healthy donors. The rearrangement joins TRBV5-8 to TRBJ1-3, with 12 positions matching TRBD1. This clonotype was sampled from a male donor in good health and CMV-seronegative. Sequenced sample: PBMCs. As DNA, the CDR3 is TGTGCCAGCAGCTTGGCGGGACAGGGGGCTGGAGGAAACACCATATATTTT. Protein: CASSLAGQGAGGNTIYF.